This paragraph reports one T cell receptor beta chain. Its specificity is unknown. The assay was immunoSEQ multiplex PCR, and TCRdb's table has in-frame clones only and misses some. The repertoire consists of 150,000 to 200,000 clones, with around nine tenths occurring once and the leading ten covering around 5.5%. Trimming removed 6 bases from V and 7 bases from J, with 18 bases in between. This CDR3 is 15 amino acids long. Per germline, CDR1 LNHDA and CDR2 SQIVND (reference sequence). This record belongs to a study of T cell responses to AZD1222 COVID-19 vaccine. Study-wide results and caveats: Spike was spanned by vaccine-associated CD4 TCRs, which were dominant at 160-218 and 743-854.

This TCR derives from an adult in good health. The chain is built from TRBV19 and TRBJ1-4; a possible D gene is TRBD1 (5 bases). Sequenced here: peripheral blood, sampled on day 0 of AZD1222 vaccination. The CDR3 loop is CASRRLRAVGEKLFF. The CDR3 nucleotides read TGTGCCAGTAGAAGACTCAGGGCCGTCGGTGAAAAACTGTTTTTT.